Listed below are T cell receptor beta chains from one sample, sequenced in a study of post-analysis software for immune sequencing data. TCRdb re-called the PCR reads through MiXCR, storing one row per CDR3 protein. Here the sample spans some 690,000 distinct CDR3 sequences, over 45% being singletons. The sample comprised blood. These receptors came from a girl aged 2 to 10 with multiple sclerosis. Both conserved end residues are part of each CDR3. D genes are given only for firm matches. Only some rows state a clone size, as once, few, many or a class for expanded clones.

TRBD2 | NA | TRBJ2-3 | TRBV7-9 | TGTGTCAGCAGCGACCGGACTAGCGGGGTTACTAGCACAGATACGCAGTATTTT | CVSSDRTSGVTSTDTQYF
NA | NA | TRBJ2-5 | TRBV6-1 | TGTGCCAGCAGTGGAGGACGGGTCCGGGAGACCCAGTACTTC | CASSGGRVRETQYF
TRBD2 | NA | TRBJ2-1 | TRBV7-8 | TGTGCCAGCCGGGAGCGGGGGCCCAAGAACAATGAGCAGTTCTTC | CASRERGPKNNEQFF
NA | NA | TRBJ2-5 | TRBV29-1 | TGCAGCGTTGAGGGGCGAAACACGAGAGAGACCCAGTACTTC | CSVEGRNTRETQYF
NA | NA | TRBJ2-7 | TRBV6-2/TRBV6-3 | TGTGCCAGCAGGATGGGAGGGACATCCTACGAGCAGTACTTC | CASRMGGTSYEQYF
TRBD2 | few | TRBJ2-1 | TRBV20-1 | TGCAGTGCCCACGGTAGCGGGAGGGCGAATGAGCAGTTCTTC | CSAHGSGRANEQFF
TRBD1 | NA | TRBJ2-1 | TRBV5-5 | TGTGCCAGCAGCTCCCGGGACAGGGTCTACAATGAGCAGTTCTTC | CASSSRDRVYNEQFF
NA | NA | TRBJ2-3 | TRBV4-3 | TGCGCCAGCAGCCAAGATCCCGTATCAGATACGCAGTATTTT | CASSQDPVSDTQYF
NA | NA | TRBJ2-5 | TRBV2 | TGTGCCAGCAGTGAAGCGCTCGGGCGGCGGGAGACCCAGTACTTC | CASSEALGRRETQYF
NA | few | TRBJ2-5 | TRBV29-1 | TGCAGCGTTGAAAAGGGGACCCACCAAGAGACCCAGTACTTC | CSVEKGTHQETQYF
TRBD2 | NA | TRBJ2-1 | TRBV7-2 | TGTGCCAGCAGCTCGGGACTAGCGGGGGGGCAGTTCTTC | CASSSGLAGGQFF
NA | few | TRBJ2-1 | TRBV5-1 | TGCGCCAGCAGCTTGACAGGGTATGAGCAGTTCTTC | CASSLTGYEQFF
NA | NA | TRBJ1-1 | TRBV3-1 | TGTGCCAGCAGCCAAGATCCATGGAACACTGAAGCTTTCTTT | CASSQDPWNTEAFF
NA | NA | TRBJ2-7 | TRBV7-2 | TGTGCCAGCAGCGAAAGCCCGGGTTACGAGCAGTACTTC | CASSESPGYEQYF
TRBD1 | once | TRBJ1-2 | TRBV29-1 | TGCAGCGTTGGGACCCCCCGCACAGGGGGCGTCTATGGCTACACCTTC | CSVGTPRTGGVYGYTF
NA | NA | TRBJ2-3 | TRBV15 | TGTGCCACCAGCAGAGCACTTTTTGACACCACAGATACGCAGTATTTT | CATSRALFDTTDTQYF
NA | NA | TRBJ1-4 | TRBV12-3/TRBV12-4 | TGTGCCAGCAGTGGCGACAAGTATAATGAAAAACTGTTTTTT | CASSGDKYNEKLFF
NA | NA | TRBJ2-2 | TRBV4-3 | TGCGCCAGCAGCCATCAATCCCTCCAGGGGACGCCCGGGGAGCTGTTTTTT | CASSHQSLQGTPGELFF
NA | NA | TRBJ1-2 | TRBV7-6 | TGTGCCAGCAGCTTAGGGGAGGGGATCTATGGCTACACCTTC | CASSLGEGIYGYTF
TRBD2 | NA | TRBJ2-7 | TRBV5-5 | TGTGCCAGCAGCTTTTACGGTATGGGACTAGCGGGAGCCGAAGAGCAGTACTTC | CASSFYGMGLAGAEEQYF
NA | NA | TRBJ1-1 | TRBV5-1 | TGCGCCAGCAGCTTGGCGACAGGGAACACTGAAGCTTTCTTT | CASSLATGNTEAFF
NA | NA | TRBJ2-3 | TRBV20-1 | TGCAGTACTAGCCGCACAGATACGCAGTATTTT | CSTSRTDTQYF
NA | NA | TRBJ1-2 | TRBV29-1 | TGCAGCGTTTACAGGGAAGGCTATGGCTACACCTTC | CSVYREGYGYTF
NA | few | TRBJ1-4 | TRBV4-3 | TGCGCCAGCAGCCAAGGGCAGGGAGGCGAAAAACTGTTTTTT | CASSQGQGGEKLFF
TRBD1 | NA | TRBJ2-5 | TRBV3-1 | TGTGCCAGCAGCCAAGGAGCCCAACAGGGGGCGACCCAGTACTTC | CASSQGAQQGATQYF
NA | NA | TRBJ2-3 | TRBV20-1 | TGCAGTGCGGCACTAGATGATAGCACAGATACGCAGTATTTT | CSAALDDSTDTQYF
TRBD1 | NA | TRBJ1-1 | TRBV5-1 | TGCGCCAGCAGCTCTGAGACAGGGATGAACACTGAAGCTTTCTTT | CASSSETGMNTEAFF
TRBD2 | NA | TRBJ2-3 | TRBV7-2 | TGTGCCAGCAGCCCGCGGGGGAGCGGGGAGAGCACAGATACGCAGTATTTT | CASSPRGSGESTDTQYF
TRBD1 | NA | TRBJ2-4 | TRBV12-3/TRBV12-4 | TGTGCCAGCAGTTTTCGGACAGGGGGCTTGGAAAACATTCAGTACTTC | CASSFRTGGLENIQYF
NA | NA | TRBJ2-7 | TRBV11-2 | TGTGCCAGCAGCCCGGGGCAGATCCCCTACGAGCAGTACTTC | CASSPGQIPYEQYF
NA | NA | TRBJ1-1 | TRBV6-5 | TGTGCCAGCAGCCCGTCAGGCACCACTGAAGCTTTCTTT | CASSPSGTTEAFF
TRBD1 | NA | TRBJ1-2 | TRBV6-2/TRBV6-3 | TGTGCCAGCAGTTACCCCTGGACAGGGGGCGCAGGTGGCTACACCTTC | CASSYPWTGGAGGYTF
NA | NA | TRBJ2-7 | TRBV5-6 | TGTGCCAGCAGCCCACCGCGGAGACAGTCCTACGAGCAGTACTTC | CASSPPRRQSYEQYF
NA | few | TRBJ2-3 | TRBV29-1 | TGCAGCGTTGAAATTGTCAGCACAGATACGCAGTATTTT | CSVEIVSTDTQYF
NA | few | TRBJ1-1 | TRBV12-3/TRBV12-4 | TGTGCCAGCAGCCCCACGGGGAGGGGGACTGAAGCTTTCTTT | CASSPTGRGTEAFF
TRBD1 | once | TRBJ2-7 | TRBV20-1 | TGCAGTGCAAAAGGACAGGGCCGCTTCTACGAGCAGTACTTC | CSAKGQGRFYEQYF
NA | few | TRBJ2-7 | TRBV12-3/TRBV12-4 | TGTGCCAGCAGTGAACCCCCAGGGTTGGAGCAGTACTTC | CASSEPPGLEQYF
NA | NA | TRBJ1-1 | TRBV9 | TGTGCCAGCAGCGACCGGACAAGTAACACTGAAGCTTTCTTT | CASSDRTSNTEAFF
NA | NA | TRBJ2-7 | TRBV4-1 | TGCGCCAGCAGCCCCCTCTCTGGGGCCGTGGACGAGCAGTACTTC | CASSPLSGAVDEQYF
TRBD2 | NA | TRBJ2-3 | TRBV29-1 | TGCAGCGGTCAAGAACTAGCGGTAGGGGATACGCAGTATTTT | CSGQELAVGDTQYF
NA | once | TRBJ2-3 | TRBV29-1 | TGCAGCGTTGTAGGGCTGGTGGGAGCCACAGATACGCAGTATTTT | CSVVGLVGATDTQYF
TRBD2 | NA | TRBJ2-3 | TRBV7-2 | TGTGCCAGCAGTCGACTAGCGGGTAGTAGCACAGATACGCAGTATTTT | CASSRLAGSSTDTQYF
NA | NA | TRBJ1-2 | TRBV2 | TGTGCCAGCAGGGGCCAAAACGACAGAATCTCCGGCTGCACCTTC | CASRGQNDRISGCTF